This T cell receptor beta chain was recovered during a study of blood T cell repertoires in COVID-19 (dated by TCRdb to about 2020). For the wider study: Samples from collaborators originated in the United States, Italy and Spain and spanned both the acute and convalescent phases of COVID-19. The material from the prospective study consisted of cDNA or gDNA derived from T cells, B-cell-depleted T cells, or PBMCs. Deeply sampled blood TCRbeta repertoires from subjects exposed to, actively infected with, or recovered from COVID-19 were included in the dataset. The repertoires were made available in a free public database intended to serve as a resource for research on the immune response to SARS-CoV-2. Samples were obtained from the ongoing ImmuneRACE study (first 160 participants) and from 1,254 subjects provided by 6 global collaborators. A de-identified subject ID, COVID-19 status, age in years and sex were almost always included in the sample metadata. Where HLA class I and class II types were available, the types were taken from metadata supplied by the sample provider, not from assay-based typing. Beyond this particular receptor, the publication reports: Clinical and demographic metadata were provided uncurated, with the amount varying by source and participant.

Whole blood was collected in K2EDTA tubes by collaborating institutions according to the institutions' own protocols. For TCRbeta analysis, collaborator samples were shipped as frozen whole blood, as isolated PBMCs, or as DNA extracted from either sample type. For this clone: Its antigen is unknown. The record has no base qualities; no much larger clone is one base away.

The cysteine opens and the phenylalanine closes a CDR3 of 12 amino acids. Of the read, only the CDR3 DNA is kept; its 36 bases are in frame from base 1. The germline V gene yields SNHLY for CDR1 and FYNNEI for CDR2. Unmatched junction bases come to 2, with V trimmed by 6 bases and J by 6 bases. TCRbeta CDR3 regions were amplified from genomic DNA using the immunoSEQ Assay, a bias-controlled multiplex PCR. As for the original processing: Nucleated cell counts per sample were estimated from amplification of reference gene primers within the assay. Sequence reads were collapsed and filtered to measure the absolute abundance of every unique TCRbeta CDR3 rearrangement. Productive Simpson clonality was computed per sample as the square root of Simpson's diversity index over productive rearrangements. TCRdb provides this immuneACCESS table in a form limited to in-frame rearrangements. Some clones are lacking; in checked studies, under half of them reflect an unresolved V gene, and why the rest are absent is not known. That table gives V, J and clone size, and the DNA gave D and trimming. In all, the sample holds 40,000 to 50,000 clones, and 90% of those were seen once. About 5.1% of the sample rests with the top ten.

Sample: peripheral blood. The TCR originated in a man in his 70s with acute or convalescent COVID-19. Recombination connected TRBV2 to TRBJ1-3; 7 central nucleotides agree with TRBD1. The CDR3 corresponds to CASSGQENTIYF. In nucleotides, the sequence is TGTGCCAGCAGCGGACAGGAAAACACCATATATTTT. Full variable domain (CDR3 extended with the reference TRBV2 and TRBJ1-3 proteins): EPEVTQTPSHQVTQMGQEVILRCVPISNHLYFYWYRQILGQKVEFLVSFYNNEISEKSEIFDDQFSVERPDGSNFTLKIRSTKLEDSAMYFCASSGQENTIYFGEGSWLTVV.